Detailed here is one T cell receptor (beta chain). The target antigen is unknown. The data originate from a study of lymphopenia after photon versus proton radiotherapy. Regarding the study as a whole: In patients who died, overall survival fell as post-nadir TCR diversity dropped more. Better survival with proton therapy was suggested as possible, not demonstrated.

This CDR3 has 16 amino acids. Clones were sequenced by immunoSEQ multiplex PCR, and TCRdb holds only the in-frame ones, with some missing. This sample has roughly 30,000 clones, with approximately 87% found just once. The TCR originated in a woman aged 45 to 65 with pancreatic cancer. The sequenced sample was peripheral blood, obtained from a patient treated with photon-based radiotherapy. The rearrangement uses TRBV21-1 and TRBJ2-3; the D call TRBD1 from the table was never checked on the DNA. TRBV21-1 is a listed pseudogene. The CDR3 loop is CASSKIPGGFADTQYF. DNA for the CDR3: TGTGCCAGCAGCAAAATCCCAGGGGGCTTCGCAGATACGCAGTATTTT.